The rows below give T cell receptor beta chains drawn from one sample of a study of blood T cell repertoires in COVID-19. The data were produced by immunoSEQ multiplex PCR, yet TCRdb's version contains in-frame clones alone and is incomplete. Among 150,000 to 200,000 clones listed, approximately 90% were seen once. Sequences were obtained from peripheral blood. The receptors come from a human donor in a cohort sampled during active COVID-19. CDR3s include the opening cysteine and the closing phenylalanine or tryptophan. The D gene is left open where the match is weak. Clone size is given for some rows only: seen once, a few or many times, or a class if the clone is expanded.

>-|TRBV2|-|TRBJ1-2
CASGGRTSNYGYTF
TGTGCCAGCGGAGGACGGACTTCTAACTATGGCTACACCTTC
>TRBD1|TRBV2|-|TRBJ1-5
CASSRQGGQPQHF
TGTGCCAGCAGTAGACAGGGGGGGCAGCCCCAGCATTTT
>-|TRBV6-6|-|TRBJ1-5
CASRQEDYSNQPQHF
TGTGCCAGCCGACAGGAGGATTATAGCAATCAGCCCCAGCATTTT
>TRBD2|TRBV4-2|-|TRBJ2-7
CASSQDSASGIYEQYF
TGTGCCAGCAGCCAAGATTCGGCTAGCGGGATATACGAGCAGTACTTC
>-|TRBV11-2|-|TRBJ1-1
CASSSRDPTNTEAFF
TGTGCCAGCAGCTCCCGGGATCCCACAAACACTGAAGCTTTCTTT
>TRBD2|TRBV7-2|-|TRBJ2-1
CASSFRTRGYNEQFF
TGTGCCAGCAGCTTTAGGACTAGGGGATACAATGAGCAGTTCTTC
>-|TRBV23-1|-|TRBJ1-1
CASSGWTALSTEAFF
TGCGCCAGCAGCGGCTGGACAGCCCTTTCCACTGAAGCTTTCTTT
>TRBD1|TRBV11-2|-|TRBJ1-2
CASSLGDRTYYGYTF
TGTGCCAGCAGCTTAGGGGACAGGACCTACTATGGCTACACCTTC
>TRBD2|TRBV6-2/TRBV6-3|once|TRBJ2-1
CASSYGLAGNNEQFF
TGTGCCAGCAGTTACGGATTAGCGGGGAACAATGAGCAGTTCTTC
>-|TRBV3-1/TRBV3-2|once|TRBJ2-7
CASSHRSGEQYF
TGTGCCAGCAGTCATCGCTCGGGGGAGCAGTACTTC
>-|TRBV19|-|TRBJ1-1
CASRSGGRGEAFF
TGTGCCAGTAGAAGCGGGGGGCGCGGGGAAGCTTTCTTT